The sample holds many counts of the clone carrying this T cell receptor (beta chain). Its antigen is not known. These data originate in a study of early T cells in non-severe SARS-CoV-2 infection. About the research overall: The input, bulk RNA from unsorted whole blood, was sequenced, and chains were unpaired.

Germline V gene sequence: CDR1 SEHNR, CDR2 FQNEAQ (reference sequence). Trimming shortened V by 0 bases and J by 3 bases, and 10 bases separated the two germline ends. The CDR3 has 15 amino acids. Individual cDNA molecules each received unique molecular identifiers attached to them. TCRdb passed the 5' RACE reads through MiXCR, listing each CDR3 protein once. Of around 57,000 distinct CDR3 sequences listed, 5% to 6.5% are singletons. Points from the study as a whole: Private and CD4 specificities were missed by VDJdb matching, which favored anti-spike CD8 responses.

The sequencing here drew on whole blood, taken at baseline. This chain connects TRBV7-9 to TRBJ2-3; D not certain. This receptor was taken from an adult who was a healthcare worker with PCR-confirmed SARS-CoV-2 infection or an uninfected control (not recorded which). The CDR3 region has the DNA TGTGCCAGCAGCTTAGCGCTCGGTGGAACAGATACGCAGTATTTT. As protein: CASSLALGGTDTQYF.